The rows below give T cell receptor beta chains drawn from one sample of a study of cytomegalovirus exposure and HLA in healthy donors. Assay used: immunoSEQ multiplex PCR; TCRdb lists only in-frame clones, some missing. The table lists 100,000 to 150,000 clones, approximately 80% of them singletons. Sequenced input: PBMCs. Source of these receptors: a woman aged 18 to 35 in good health and CMV-seropositive. Each CDR3 is given with its conserved first and last residue. Fields, in order: clone size, D gene, V gene, J gene, CDR3 protein, CDR3 DNA. D genes are given only for firm matches. Clone size is shown for a subset of rows, as once, few, many or a class of expanded clone.

>few|TRBD1|TRBV19|TRBJ2-7
CASKTGGNSYEQYF
TGTGCCAGTAAAACAGGGGGGAATTCCTACGAGCAGTACTTC
>NA|TRBD2|TRBV29-1|TRBJ2-7
CSVDTSGASYEQYF
TGCAGCGTTGATACTAGCGGGGCATCCTACGAGCAGTACTTC
>few|NA|TRBV28|TRBJ1-2
CASSLDRYYGYTF
TGTGCCAGCAGTCTCGACAGATATTATGGCTACACCTTC
>NA|TRBD2|TRBV4-1|TRBJ2-3
CASSPAQRGALDTQYF
TGCGCCAGCAGCCCAGCGCAGCGGGGGGCCCTAGATACGCAGTATTTT
>NA|TRBD2|TRBV11-1|TRBJ2-5
CASTKLAGGTYQETQYF
TGTGCCAGCACCAAGCTAGCGGGGGGGACGTACCAAGAGACCCAGTACTTC
>few|TRBD1|TRBV2|TRBJ1-2
CASSAGTDKNYGYTF
TGTGCCAGCAGTGCCGGGACAGATAAAAACTATGGCTACACCTTC
>once|TRBD1|TRBV19|TRBJ1-5
CASSDRGLGYQPQHF
TGTGCCAGTAGTGACAGGGGCTTAGGGTATCAGCCCCAGCATTTT
>NA|TRBD2|TRBV19|TRBJ2-7
CASSPSPGLGSYEQYF
TGTGCCAGTAGTCCCTCCCCCGGACTAGGCTCCTACGAGCAGTACTTC
>NA|TRBD1|TRBV4-1|TRBJ1-1
CASSQGRGQGSTEAFF
TGCGCCAGCAGCCAAGGGAGAGGACAGGGTAGCACTGAAGCTTTCTTT
>NA|TRBD1|TRBV27|TRBJ1-2
CASRLQGNYGYTF
TGTGCCAGCCGTTTACAGGGGAACTATGGCTACACCTTC
>NA|TRBD1|TRBV5-8|TRBJ1-4
CASSLDRGRSEKLFF
TGTGCCAGCAGCTTGGACAGGGGAAGAAGCGAAAAACTGTTTTTT
>NA|TRBD1|TRBV10-3|TRBJ1-5
CAISGQGAWQPQHF
TGTGCCATCAGCGGACAGGGGGCTTGGCAGCCCCAGCATTTT
>NA|TRBD1|TRBV6-6|TRBJ2-7
CASSNPDRGLEQYF
TGTGCCAGCAGCAACCCGGACAGGGGGCTCGAGCAGTACTTC
>NA|TRBD2|TRBV25-1|TRBJ2-5
CASIGTSDLPGETQYF
TGTGCCAGCATCGGGACTAGCGACCTACCTGGGGAGACCCAGTACTTC
>NA|TRBD1|TRBV27|TRBJ2-7
CASSFLGQGASEQYF
TGTGCCAGCAGTTTTCTAGGACAGGGGGCAAGCGAGCAGTACTTC
>NA|TRBD1|TRBV10-3|TRBJ1-2
CAISAGQGLGYTF
TGTGCCATCAGTGCCGGACAGGGACTAGGCTACACCTTC
>NA|TRBD2|TRBV29-1|TRBJ2-3
CSGVGGLAGYTDTQYF
TGCAGCGGCGTTGGGGGGCTAGCGGGGTACACAGATACGCAGTATTTT
>NA|NA|TRBV5-1|TRBJ1-1
CASRLKAGRNTEAFF
TGCGCCAGCAGATTAAAGGCCGGGAGGAACACTGAAGCTTTCTTT
>NA|TRBD1|TRBV5-6|TRBJ2-5
CASSFWDREETQYF
TGTGCCAGCAGCTTTTGGGACAGAGAAGAGACCCAGTACTTC
>NA|TRBD2|TRBV11-2|TRBJ2-5
CASRQTRGGAGETQYF
TGTGCCAGCAGACAAACCCGGGGAGGGGCGGGAGAGACCCAGTACTTC
>NA|TRBD1|TRBV9|TRBJ1-2
CASSVGGTGNYGYTF
TGTGCCAGCAGCGTAGGGGGGACAGGGAACTATGGCTACACCTTC